Each of the 28 T cell receptor beta chains below was sequenced from the same sample in a study of HIV-infected patients and healthy controls. cDNA was made from approximately 500 ng RNA using alpha and beta constant primers. Using multiplexing indices, alpha and beta chain libraries were generated apart by chain-specific third strand synthesis. TCRdb ran MiXCR on the 5' RACE reads and lists one entry per CDR3 protein. This sample carries 17,000 or so distinct CDR3 sequences, 5.5% of them seen once, and the ten largest clones take under 2.5%. No cell fractionation was done, so the repertoire covers all unsorted peripheral blood T cells. The sequenced sample consisted of blood. The receptors originated from an adult in good health.

By its share, this clonotype is medium-sized. The rearrangement links TRBV30 to TRBJ2-2; perhaps TRBD2 as D (7 bases). This CDR3 is built from 14 residues. Germline V gene sequence: CDR1 GTSNPN, CDR2 SVGIG (reference sequence). The V end lost 7 bases, the J end lost 3 bases, and 15 bases lay between the germline ends. CDR3 in amino acids: CASKGGGDTGELFF. DNA for the CDR3: TGTGCCTCAAAGGGAGGGGGGGACACCGGGGAGCTGTTTTTT.

To note about this clonotype: At one end the junction does not follow the germline gene, possibly because of a read error. This chain uses TRBV5-1 with TRBJ2-3, with TRBD2 matching over 11 bases. Germline CDR1 SGHRS, CDR2 YFSETQ. The CDR3 totals 15 residues. CDR3 in DNA: TGCGACAGCAGCGTTACTAGCGGGGGCATAGATACGCAGTATTTT. Protein sequence: CDSSVTSGGIDTQYF.

This clonotype was counted many times. The chain is built from TRBV5-8 and TRBJ2-1; D gene unclear. The germline CDR1 and CDR2 sequences are SGHTS and YDEGEE. This CDR3 contains 16 residues. V lost 3 bases and J lost 0, with 13 bases in between. The CDR3 is CASSSGRQLSYNEQFF. The CDR3 DNA is TGTGCCAGCAGCTCCGGACGTCAGCTCTCCTACAATGAGCAGTTCTTC.

This clonotype was found a few times. The chain couples TRBV4-1 to TRBJ2-2; 7 bases match TRBD1. The V gene's germline CDR1 is MGHRA and CDR2 YSYEKL. This CDR3 spans 15 amino acids. V lost 3 bases and J lost 4; bases outside the gene matches: 5. DNA for the CDR3: TGCGCCAGCAGCCAGGTGACAGGGCTCACCGGGGAGCTGTTTTTT. This sequence encodes CASSQVTGLTGELFF.

Ten or more counts support this clonotype. The rearrangement links TRBV5-1 to TRBJ2-2; 7 bases fit TRBD1. The V gene's germline CDR1 is SGHRS and CDR2 YFSETQ. The CDR3 is 15 amino acids. Trimming took 3 bases from V and 4 from J; bases not matched to a gene: 6. In DNA, the CDR3 is TGCGCCAGCAGCTCCGGACAGGCCCTCACCGGGGAGCTGTTTTTT. Translating it yields CASSSGQALTGELFF.

This clonotype was recorded many times. The V call is TRBV6-6, the J call TRBJ1-1; TRBD1 matches 7 bases. The CDR3 extends over 15 amino acids. Trimming removed 5 bases from V and 3 bases from J; junction bases left unmatched: 9. Germline values: CDR1 MNHNY, CDR2 SVGAGI (reference sequence). For the CDR3, the DNA is TGTGCCAGCAGTCACATACAGGGGAAGGACACTGAAGCTTTCTTT. Translating it yields CASSHIQGKDTEAFF.

This clonotype was counted at least ten times. J is TRBJ1-5 and V is TRBV20-1; D gene uncertain. The CDR3 runs to 13 residues. Germline V gene data show CDR1 as DFQATT and CDR2 as SNEGSKA (reference sequence). The V and J ends lost 6 bases and 2 bases respectively, with 11 bases between them. The CDR3 is CSAPPDGNQPQHF. For the CDR3, the DNA is TGCAGTGCCCCCCCGGACGGCAATCAGCCCCAGCATTTT.

This clonotype occurred many times. This chain links TRBV7-2 with TRBJ2-7; TRBD1 matches at 8 bases. Germline V gene data show CDR1 as SGHTA and CDR2 as FQGNSA. The CDR3 totals 12 residues. V dropped 5 bases and J dropped 9; count of bases not matched to a gene: 6. DNA of the CDR3: TGTGCCAGCAGCGCTGGGACAGGAGCGCAGTACTTC. Protein: CASSAGTGAQYF.

In this sample, this clonotype turned up many times. V and J are TRBV5-1 and TRBJ2-7; D call uncertain. The CDR3 has 12 amino acids. From germline, CDR1 is SGHRS and CDR2 YFSETQ. Trimming removed 4 bases from V and 4 bases from J, with 9 bases in between. The DNA of the CDR3 is TGCGCCAGCAGCCCCACTAAGTACGAGCAGTACTTC. This gives the protein CASSPTKYEQYF.

With respect to this clonotype: A much larger clone is a single base away; this may be a read error. The V and J genes are TRBV20-1 and TRBJ2-3; 7 bases are shared with TRBD1. From germline, CDR1 is DFQATT and CDR2 SNEGSKA (reference sequence). CDR3 length: 15 residues. In DNA form, the CDR3 reads TGCAGTGCTAGGGGACAGAATACAATCACAGATATGCAGTATTTT. It codes for CSARGQNTITDMQYF.

This clonotype was found many times. The chain combines TRBV10-3 with TRBJ1-1, with TRBD1 identical over 8 bases. The CDR3 has 16 amino acids. Germline lookup yields CDR1 ENHRY and CDR2 SYGVKD. V trimming: 4 bases; J trimming: 0 bases; junction bases outside the gene matches: 7. The CDR3 loop reads CAISGQGRGLNTEAFF. CDR3 sequence (DNA): TGTGCCATCAGTGGACAGGGGAGAGGGCTGAACACTGAAGCTTTCTTT.

This clonotype has a count of ten or more. The chain has TRBV20-1 and TRBJ1-5; D is unclear. This CDR3 is 14 amino acids long. CDR1 DFQATT and CDR2 SNEGSKA come from the germline V gene (reference sequence). Trimming shortened V by 2 bases and J by 5 bases, and 13 bases separated the two germline ends. The CDR3 sequence: CSARLPFVDQPQHF. The CDR3 bases are TGCAGTGCTAGATTACCGTTCGTTGATCAGCCCCAGCATTTT.

In its sample, this clonotype was seen many times. The rearrangement links TRBV20-1 to TRBJ2-5; 8 bases are a match to TRBD2. This CDR3 is built from 16 residues. Per germline, CDR1 DFQATT and CDR2 SNEGSKA (reference sequence). V was pared by 0 bases and J by 2 bases, with 8 bases of the junction left unmatched. DNA for the CDR3: TGCAGTGCTAGAGATCCCAGCGGGGGTCGTCAAGAGACCCAGTACTTC. It yields the protein CSARDPSGGRQETQYF.

Many counts were recorded for this clonotype. The gene calls are TRBV19 and TRBJ1-5, with no clear D. V was trimmed by 7 bases and J by 11 bases, leaving 21 bases between them. Germline V gene lookup returns CDR1 LNHDA and CDR2 SQIVND (reference sequence). The CDR3 consists of 14 residues. DNA of the CDR3: TGTGCCAGTACCGGAGTAGGAGCGGGGAAGTCCCAGCATTTT. Encoded protein: CASTGVGAGKSQHF.

This clonotype was seen many times. The chain employs TRBV20-1 and TRBJ1-2, with D maybe TRBD1 (5 bases). The germline V gene encodes CDR1 DFQATT and CDR2 SNEGSKA (reference sequence). CDR3 length equals 13 residues. V gave up 6 bases and J gave up 4 bases, with 15 bases separating them. This chain's CDR3 is CSALVTGTYGYTF. For the CDR3, the DNA is TGCAGTGCACTAGTTACCGGGACCTATGGCTACACCTTC.

A word on this clonotype: A much larger clone sits a single nucleotide away, making a read error possible. The gene calls are TRBV18 and TRBJ1-4; weak D call: TRBD1 (5 bases). Trimming cost V 4 bases and J 8 bases, with 23 bases left between them. The CDR3 runs 17 residues. Germline CDR1 and CDR2: KGHSH and LQKENI. CDR3 nucleotides: TGTGCCAGCTCACTGAGGGGCGAGGACGCCTATTCCGAAAAACTGTTTTTT. It yields the protein CASSLRGEDAYSEKLFF.

This clonotype was counted at least ten times. The V and J genes are TRBV6-5 and TRBJ2-3; 9 bases agree with TRBD1. CDR1 and CDR2 from the germline V gene are MNHEY and SVGAGI. There are 14 residues in the CDR3. The V segment lost 4 bases and the J segment 7 bases; nucleotides outside the gene matches: 6. CDR3 sequence: CASSSGQGRYTQYF. The CDR3 DNA reads as TGTGCCAGCAGTTCCGGACAGGGGCGGTATACGCAGTATTTT.

This clonotype was seen ten or more times. The rearrangement joins TRBV19 to TRBJ1-5; D is perhaps TRBD1 (6 bases). Trimming stripped 6 bases from V and 0 bases from J, with 15 bases between. The CDR3 contains 16 residues. Looked up from germline, CDR1 is LNHDA and CDR2 is SQIVND (reference sequence). Written as DNA, the CDR3 is TGTGCCAGTAGGGTCCAAGGGGGGGTTAGCAATCAGCCCCAGCATTTT. This gives the protein CASRVQGGVSNQPQHF.

This clonotype came up a few times. The chain employs TRBV5-4 and TRBJ2-1, with D possibly being TRBD2 (6 bases). Trimming pared 4 bases from V and 2 bases from J, leaving 19 bases between. Germline V gene sequence: CDR1 SGHNT, CDR2 YYREEE (reference sequence). The CDR3 extends over 17 amino acids. CDR3: CASSPGRNRAPYNEQFF. For the CDR3, the DNA is TGTGCCAGCAGCCCCGGGAGAAACCGGGCCCCCTACAATGAGCAGTTCTTC. Full variable domain (rest looked up from reference TRBV5-4 and TRBJ2-1): ETGVTQSPTHLIKTRGQQVTLRCSSQSGHNTVSWYQQALGQGPQFIFQYYREEENGRGNFPPRFSGLQFPNYSSELNVNALELDDSALYLCASSPGRNRAPYNEQFFGPGTRLTVL.

Many counts were recorded for this clonotype. The V and J genes are TRBV6-6 and TRBJ1-4; maybe TRBD1 (5 bases). CDR3 length: 15 residues. In germline, CDR1 is MNHNY, CDR2 SVGAGI (reference sequence). V was trimmed by 6 bases and J by 3 bases, leaving 14 bases between them. CDR3 in amino acids: CASSPWGGANEKLFF. As DNA, the CDR3 is TGTGCCAGCAGCCCTTGGGGCGGTGCTAATGAAAAACTGTTTTTT.

This clonotype was detected only a few times. The chain has TRBV2 and TRBJ1-2; maybe TRBD1 (5 bases). Trimming left V 4 bases short and J 4 bases short, with 10 bases between. Germline-derived CDR1 and CDR2 are SNHLY and FYNNEI. This CDR3 has 13 residues. CDR3: CASSAGDGYGYTF. The CDR3 region has the DNA TGTGCCAGCAGTGCGGGGGACGGCTATGGCTACACCTTC.

This clonotype has at least ten counts. V usage is TRBV2 and J usage is TRBJ2-1; 9 nucleotides agree with TRBD1. Trimming cost V 0 bases and J 8 bases; bases outside gene matches: 11. Germline assignment: CDR1 SNHLY and CDR2 FYNNEI. CDR3 length: 17 amino acids. The DNA for the CDR3 is TGTGCCAGCAGTGAAGCCAGACAGGGGGTAGTTTTCGATGAGCAGTTCTTC. This translates into CASSEARQGVVFDEQFF.

This clonotype was counted ten times or more. The rearrangement uses TRBV5-1 and TRBJ2-1; D may be TRBD1 (6 bases). V lost 0 bases, J lost 2 bases, and 9 bases lay in between. The length of the CDR3 is 15 residues. Germline V lookup: CDR1 SGHRS, CDR2 YFSETQ. CDR3 DNA: TGCGCCAGCAGCTTGGGACAGGTAACCTACAATGAGCAGTTCTTC. This gives the protein CASSLGQVTYNEQFF.

This clonotype was recorded many times. V is TRBV30 and J is TRBJ1-4; D remains ambiguous. Germline V gene lookup returns CDR1 GTSNPN and CDR2 SVGIG (reference sequence). V was shortened by 0 bases and J by 2 bases, with 13 bases between the two germline ends. The CDR3 contains 16 residues. CDR3 sequence reads: CAWSVRSMGTNEKLFF. CDR3 nucleotide sequence: TGTGCCTGGAGTGTACGATCCATGGGGACTAATGAAAAACTGTTTTTT.

This clonotype was counted many times. The chain recombines TRBV20-1 with TRBJ2-3; 9 bases match TRBD2. CDR3 length: 15 amino acids. Germline V gives CDR1 DFQATT, CDR2 SNEGSKA (reference sequence). After removal of 6 bases from V and 4 bases from J, the junction contained 11 bases not matched to a gene. As DNA, the CDR3 is TGCAGTGCAAAGTCCCTCGGCGGGGGGGCAGATACGCAGTATTTT. Protein product: CSAKSLGGGADTQYF.

At least ten counts were recorded for this clonotype. V is TRBV7-9 and J is TRBJ2-7; TRBD2 agrees at 10 bases. This CDR3 region has 14 residues. V lost 6 bases, J lost 5 bases, and 7 bases stayed unmatched. CDR1 and CDR2 (germline): SEHNR, FQNEAQ (reference sequence). For the CDR3, the DNA is TGTGCCAGCAGACCCTCTAGCGGGGGTAACGAGCAGTACTTC. Residues: CASRPSSGGNEQYF.

The table lists this clonotype with many counts. V and J are TRBV15 and TRBJ1-3, with 9 bases identical to TRBD1. Germline-derived CDR1 and CDR2 are LNHNV and YYDKDF (reference sequence). The CDR3 covers 14 residues. The J segment lost 8 bases and the V segment lost 3 bases, leaving 5 bases of the junction unmatched. In DNA form, the CDR3 reads TGTGCCACCAGCAGCGCCAGGACAGGGGACACCATATATTTT. This gives the protein CATSSARTGDTIYF.

This clonotype was found many times. The chain links TRBV28 to TRBJ2-2; D might be TRBD1 or TRBD2, each matching 5 bases. V was trimmed by 9 bases and J by 2 bases, leaving 19 bases between them. Germline values: CDR1 MDHEN, CDR2 SYDVKM. The CDR3 length is 16 residues. CDR3 sequence reads: CASNPSRDGNTGELFF. CDR3 bases: TGTGCCAGTAATCCCTCTCGGGACGGAAACACCGGGGAGCTGTTTTTT.